This TCR beta chain was profiled in a study of a mutant IDH1 vaccine in newly diagnosed glioma. About the study: Vaccination was launched 4-6 weeks after radiotherapy alone, or with temozolomide cycles. Participants attended visit V12, the safety follow-up, at week 35, and then attended visit V13 at week 47.

As for time point: week 35, safety follow-up. Each dose delivered 300 ug of mutant IDH1 20-mer peptide subcutaneously with imiquimod. During weeks 1, 3, 5, 7, 11, 15, 19 and 23, patients received eight vaccinations. Patients carried new grade 3 or 4 IDH1-mutant astrocytomas lacking nuclear ATRX. The protocol was immunoSEQ multiplex PCR, while the TCRdb copy is restricted to in-frame clones and leaves out a portion. The sample includes about 32,000 clones, about 80% of them seen just once. With respect to this clone: What it binds is unknown.

The TCR comes from a man younger than 40 with glioma. Sequenced material: PBMCs, taken from a glioma patient whose treatment included an IDH1 peptide vaccine.

In nucleotides, the CDR3 is TGCGCCAGCAGCCTAGAGCGGACCCAAGAGACCCAGTACTTC. Translating it yields CASSLERTQETQYF. The rearrangement uses TRBV4-1 and TRBJ2-5; D is perhaps TRBD2 (5 bases). The CDR3 totals 14 residues. Germline values: CDR1 MGHRA, CDR2 YSYEKL. Between the trimmed V and J ends, which lost 4 bases and 1 base, there was a span of 10 bases.